This T cell receptor beta chain comes out of a study of T-cell reconstitution after alpha-beta-depleted transplantation in children. Overall study results and limits: Expanded clones from the graft, numbering several hundred, reportedly supplied alpha-beta T cells about two months after transplant.

CDR3 length: 15 residues. Germline assignment: CDR1 KGHDR and CDR2 SFDVKD. The V end lost 4 bases, the J end lost 2 bases, and 12 bases lay between the germline ends. A TCRbeta library incorporating unique molecular identifiers was prepared. TCRdb re-called the PCR reads with MiXCR, one entry per CDR3 protein. The table shows about 580,000 distinct CDR3 sequences, with 23% occurring only once. On this clonotype: Its antigen is not known.

This TCR was sampled from a boy under two years old who had a stem cell transplant for acute myeloid leukemia, so the T cells may come from the graft donor. The sequences come from PBMCs, mostly from graft donor cells, collected 360 days after TCRalphabeta/CD19-depleted stem cell transplant. V and J are TRBV24-1 and TRBJ2-3; D might be TRBD1 or TRBD2, each matching 5 bases. The CDR3 region is CATSDPGRVTDTQYF. CDR3 sequence (DNA): TGTGCCACCAGTGACCCAGGGCGGGTCACAGATACGCAGTATTTT.